The entry below gives a single T cell receptor beta chain sequence along with its context. The antigen it binds to is not known. No much larger clone exists at a distance of one base, and base qualities are not known. Sorted unstimulated T cells and proliferating T cells recovered from mixed lymphocyte reactions underwent TCRbeta CDR3 sequencing. Fresh whole blood from roughly ten HLA-typed healthy donors was used to isolate PBMCs. V was cut back by 1 base and J by 2 bases, leaving a gap of 12 bases between them. In the germline V gene, CDR1 corresponds to SGHDN and CDR2 to FVKESK. Counted from cysteine to phenylalanine, this CDR3 has 15 amino acids. Of all the DNA, just the CDR3 is kept, 45 bases in frame from base 1. The library was made by the immunoSEQ multiplex PCR assay. Approximately 100,000 TCR templates per sample were assayed on the deep sequencing platform. Genomic DNA extracted from sorted T cells was used for TCRbeta CDR3 sequencing. The source study handled its data this way. The R programming language was used for the clonal analysis of the TCRbeta CDR3 data. Unstimulated samples were compared with post-reaction CFSE-low samples to define alloreactive CD4+ and CD8+ clones. Regulatory or non-regulatory origin was assigned to alloreactive CD4+ clones by matching of sequences to sorted unstimulated Treg and non-Treg repertoires. The clones in this table, taken by TCRdb from immuneACCESS, are in-frame only. Not every clone is retained; where verified, under half of the shortfall comes from an unresolved V gene, and the cause of the rest is unknown. The V and J calls and clone size were taken over from that table, and D and trimming were inferred from the DNA. The sample table records about 68,000 clones; around 93% of these occur just once. The ten largest clonotypes hold around 5% of the sample.

This record comes from a study of siplizumab effects on memory and regulatory T cells (dated by TCRdb to about 2019). Some background on the complete study: The study looked at the effect of siplizumab, an anti-CD2 antibody, on alloreactive T-cell subsets in allogeneic mixed lymphocyte reactions made from human PBMCs.

Paper-wide results and their limitations: The cumulative frequency of alloreactive sequences traceable to unstimulated CD4+ memory T cells was significantly reduced by siplizumab. The suppressive function of proliferating Tregs from siplizumab cultures was not functionally confirmed. For roughly 80-95% of proliferating CD4+ or CD8+ clones, no naive or memory phenotype could be assigned. Among mappable alloreactive CD4+ clones, an average Treg-derived fraction of roughly 71% was observed with siplizumab, compared with roughly 27% in control reactions. Because sequences below about 10^-5 frequency were poorly captured, only a minor fraction of alloreactive clones could be mapped to unstimulated subsets. Unstimulated naive T cells appeared more diverse than memory T cells, and naive cells seemed to contribute substantially to the alloresponse.

This clonotype originated in a human donor in good health. The specimen sequenced was CD8+ T cells sorted from blood. Recombination linked TRBV14 to TRBJ2-7; the D gene is not confidently resolved. The encoded CDR3 is CASSQAGTSTYEQYF. In nucleotide form, the sequence is TGTGCCAGCAGCCAAGCCGGAACATCCACCTACGAGCAGTACTTC.